This T cell receptor (beta chain) is from a study of blood T cell repertoires in COVID-19. Study-level background: Sites in the United States, Italy and Spain provided acute and convalescent COVID-19 samples. The analysed material was cDNA or gDNA that came from T cells, B-cell-depleted T cells, or PBMCs.

Original processing methods: Scientists estimated how many nucleated cells there were by amplifying reference gene primers. The assay was immunoSEQ multiplex PCR, and TCRdb's table has in-frame clones only and misses some. V and J calls and clone size follow that table, whereas D and trimming were derived from the DNA. The table has some 460,000 clones, approximately 90% seen once; the top ten hold 4.3%. Sequencing used peripheral blood. This clonotype originated in a woman aged 25 to 39 with acute or convalescent COVID-19.

CDR3 sequence reads: CAISRDITNTEAFF. The CDR3 coding sequence is TGTGCCATCAGTAGGGACATCACGAACACTGAAGCTTTCTTT. The chain carries TRBV10-3 and TRBJ1-1; D perhaps matches TRBD1 (6 bases). The V and J ends lost 5 bases and 1 base respectively, with 11 bases between them. This CDR3 comprises 14 residues. Germline values: CDR1 ENHRY, CDR2 SYGVKD.